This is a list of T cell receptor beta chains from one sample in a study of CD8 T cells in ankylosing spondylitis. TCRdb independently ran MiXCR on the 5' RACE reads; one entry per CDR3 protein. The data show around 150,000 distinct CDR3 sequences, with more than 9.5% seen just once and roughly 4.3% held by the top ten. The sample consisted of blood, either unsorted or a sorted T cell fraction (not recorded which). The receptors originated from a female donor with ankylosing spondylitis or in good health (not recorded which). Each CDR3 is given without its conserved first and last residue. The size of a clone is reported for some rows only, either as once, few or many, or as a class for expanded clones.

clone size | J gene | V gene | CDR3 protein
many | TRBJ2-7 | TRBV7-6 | ASSRGRDRYEQY
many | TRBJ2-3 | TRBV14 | ASSRTVDSMADTQY
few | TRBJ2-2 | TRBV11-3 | ASSTRTGFTGELF
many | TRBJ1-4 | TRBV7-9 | ASSLALDVNLNEKLF
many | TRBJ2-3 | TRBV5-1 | ASRSTGTQNTDTQY
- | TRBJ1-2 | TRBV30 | AWNKNRGIFYGYT
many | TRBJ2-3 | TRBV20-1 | SALGLAVTDTQY
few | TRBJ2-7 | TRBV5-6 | ASSSRQALYEQY
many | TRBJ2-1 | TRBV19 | ASSLRQGSYNEQF
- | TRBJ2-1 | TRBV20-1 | SAPPGLASNEQF
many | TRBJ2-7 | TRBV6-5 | ASSYRRLYEQY
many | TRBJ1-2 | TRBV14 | ASSQRQTNYGYT
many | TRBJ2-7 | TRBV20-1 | SASRGERRAYEQY
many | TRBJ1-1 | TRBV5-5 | ASSPGRGNTEAF
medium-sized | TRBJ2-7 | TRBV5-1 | ASSPGGTGTLSQY
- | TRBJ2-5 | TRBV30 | AWSVGLADQETQY
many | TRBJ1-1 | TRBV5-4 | ASSSWTGANTEAF
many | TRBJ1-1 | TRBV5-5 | ASSVRELNTEAF
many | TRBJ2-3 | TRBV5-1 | ASSLARDSGTTDTQY
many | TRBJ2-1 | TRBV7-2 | ASSSLGAGVGNEQF
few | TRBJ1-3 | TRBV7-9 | ASSSSPDTIY
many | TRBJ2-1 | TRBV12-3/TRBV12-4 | ASSPGTSGSDSSYNEQF
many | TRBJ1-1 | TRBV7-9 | ASTPTVNTEAF
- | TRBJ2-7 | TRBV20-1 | SARDAQRDVYEQY
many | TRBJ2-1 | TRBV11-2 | ASSPSGRGRWGNEQF
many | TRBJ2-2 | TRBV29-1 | SVGGADTGELF
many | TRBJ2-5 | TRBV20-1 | SARVPGSTQY
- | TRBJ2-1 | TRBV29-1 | SVAGTSVYNEQF
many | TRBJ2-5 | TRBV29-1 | SVEDWLSGPQETQY
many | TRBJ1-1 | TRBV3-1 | ASSSPGRGRAF
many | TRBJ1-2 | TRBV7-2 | ASSLALGDLNYGYT
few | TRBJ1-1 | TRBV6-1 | ASSRPGQGASEAF
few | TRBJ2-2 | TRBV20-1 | SARDNRFPTGELF
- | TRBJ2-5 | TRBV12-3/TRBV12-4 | ASSYTGGRPWETQY
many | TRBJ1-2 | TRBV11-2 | ASSTSYGYT
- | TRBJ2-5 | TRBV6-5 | ASSLGTSGVWGETQY
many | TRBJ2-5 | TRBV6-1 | ASSEARGRGETQY
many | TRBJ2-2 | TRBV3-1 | ASSLETGARF
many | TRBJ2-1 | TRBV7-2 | ASSSLKDRQRGEQF
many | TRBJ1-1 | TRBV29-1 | SVFATGMNTEAF
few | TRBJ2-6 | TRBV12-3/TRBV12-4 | ASSFRGDLSGANVLT
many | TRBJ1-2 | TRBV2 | ASYSGQGRGYGYT
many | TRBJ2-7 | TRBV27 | ASSLSPGWEQY
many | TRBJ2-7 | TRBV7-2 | ASSLGPSGGTYEQY
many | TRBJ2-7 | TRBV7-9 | ASGEDGYEQY
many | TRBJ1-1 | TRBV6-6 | ASSSLTTEAF
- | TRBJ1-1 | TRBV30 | AWRPHSRAEAF
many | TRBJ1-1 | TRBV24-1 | ATSGGGTEAF
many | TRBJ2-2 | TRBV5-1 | ASSFYEAGELF
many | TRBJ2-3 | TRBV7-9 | ASSHSVSGASQY
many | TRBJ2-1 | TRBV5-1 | ASSLVGLAGDYEQF
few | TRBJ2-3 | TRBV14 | ASSPRGGVLTDTQY
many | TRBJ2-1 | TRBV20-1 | SARAATSGVYNEQF
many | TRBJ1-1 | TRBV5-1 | ASSLRPGATEAF
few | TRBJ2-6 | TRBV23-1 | ASSQPGGSGANVLT